These 10 T cell receptor beta chains came from one sample sequenced in a study of T cells after yellow fever vaccination. TCRdb called the 5' RACE reads again in MiXCR, with one record for every CDR3 protein. The sample has 250,000 to 300,000 distinct CDR3 sequences; around 4.9% are singletons. This specimen consisted of CD4+ T cells sorted from PBMCs, obtained on the day of the yellow fever booster vaccination. The receptor source for this set is a man aged 18 to 30 who received the YFV17D yellow fever vaccine.

In its sample, this clonotype was seen a few times. The V and J genes are TRBV6-5 and TRBJ1-2; D is unclear. Per germline, CDR1 MNHEY and CDR2 SVGAGI. The CDR3 is made up of 13 amino acids. Between the trimmed V and J ends, which lost 2 bases and 6 bases, there was a span of 10 bases. In DNA, the CDR3 is TGTGCCAGCAGTTACGACTGGTTAAATGGCTACACCTTC. Amino acids: CASSYDWLNGYTF.

This clonotype was counted a few times. CDR3 protein: CATSDPFGGVQFF. The DNA for the CDR3 is TGTGCCACCAGTGATCCTTTTGGGGGCGTGCAGTTCTTC. The J gene is TRBJ2-1, the V gene TRBV24-1; D is possibly TRBD1 (6 bases). The V gene's germline CDR1 is KGHDR and CDR2 SFDVKD. The length of the CDR3 is 13 residues. V was clipped by 3 bases and J by 12 bases, with 14 bases between them.

The genes are TRBV6-5 and TRBJ1-4; tentative D call: TRBD1 (5 bases). Deletions cut 6 bases from V and 8 bases from J, with 13 bases between. Germline assignment: CDR1 MNHEY and CDR2 SVGAGI. CDR3 size: 13 residues. CDR3 protein: CASSRGFGEKLFF. The CDR3 region has the DNA TGTGCCAGCAGCCGGGGGTTCGGAGAAAAACTGTTTTTT.

Only a few counts were recorded for this clonotype. The chain combines TRBV7-9 with TRBJ1-5, with D uncertain. The length of the CDR3 is 15 residues. The V end lost 1 base, the J end lost 0 bases, and 7 bases lay between the germline ends. The germline V gene has CDR1 SEHNR and CDR2 FQNEAQ (reference sequence). As DNA, the CDR3 is TGTGCCAGCAGCTTAGAAGGAATTAGCAATCAGCCCCAGCATTTT. Its translation is CASSLEGISNQPQHF.

The chain recombines TRBV14 with TRBJ2-3; 7 nucleotides agree with TRBD2. There are 15 residues in the CDR3. With 1 base clipped from V and 2 bases from J, the junction kept 3 bases outside the gene matches. From germline, CDR1 is SGHDN and CDR2 FVKESK. The CDR3 DNA is TGTGCCAGCAGCCAAGCCGCGGGGGTCACAGATACGCAGTATTTT. Residues: CASSQAAGVTDTQYF.

This clonotype was found many times. The chain combines TRBV4-3 with TRBJ1-3; 10 bases agree with TRBD1. Trimming removed 3 bases from V and 0 bases from J; junction bases left unmatched: 14. Germline V gene sequence: CDR1 LGHNA, CDR2 YSLEER. This CDR3 has 20 residues. The CDR3 coding sequence is TGCGCCAGCAGCCACAATTCCGGGACAGGGGACTATGTCTCTGGAAACACCATATATTTT. It yields the protein CASSHNSGTGDYVSGNTIYF.

The rearrangement joins TRBV29-1 to TRBJ1-5; the D gene is possibly TRBD1 (5 bases). From germline, CDR1 is SQVTM and CDR2 ANQGSEA. V was clipped by 8 bases and J by 3 bases, with 14 bases between them. The CDR3 covers 13 residues. The CDR3 nucleotides read TGCAGCTTTGGGACCGAAGTCAATCAGCCCCAGCATTTT. As protein: CSFGTEVNQPQHF.

This sequence joins TRBV4-3 and TRBJ1-2; D ambiguous. The CDR3 runs to 14 residues. Looked up from germline, CDR1 is LGHNA and CDR2 is YSLEER. The ends were cut back, 0 bases at V and 8 bases at J, with 13 bases in the middle. CDR3 sequence: CASSQDKGITGYTF. CDR3 DNA: TGCGCCAGCAGCCAAGATAAAGGAATAACGGGCTACACCTTC.

V and J are TRBV9 and TRBJ2-2; D remains unclear. CDR1 is SGDLS and CDR2 is YYNGEE in the germline V gene. The CDR3 length is 15 residues. V was cut by 0 bases and J by 2 bases, with 8 bases left in between. The CDR3 nucleotides read TGTGCCAGCAGCGTAGCCAGGCCAAACACCGGGGAGCTGTTTTTT. Its protein is CASSVARPNTGELFF.

Many counts were recorded for this clonotype. The chain couples TRBV12-3 or TRBV12-4 to TRBJ2-7, with unresolved D. V dropped 3 bases and J dropped 3 bases, with 9 bases sitting between them. CDR3 length: 13 residues. In DNA form, the CDR3 reads TGTGCCAGCAGTTTTCGCGCTAGCTACGAGCAGTACTTC. Residues: CASSFRASYEQYF.